This is a list of T cell receptor beta chains from one sample in a study of cytomegalovirus exposure and HLA in healthy donors. TCRdb's copy holds only in-frame clones and misses some; the assay was immunoSEQ multiplex PCR. The sample contains approximately 170,000 clones, around 80% of which appear only once. What was sequenced was PBMCs. These receptors were obtained from a male donor in good health and CMV-seronegative. CDR3s include the opening cysteine and the closing phenylalanine or tryptophan. The D gene is left open where the match is weak. Size is omitted from some rows. Given values are once, few, many or a class for expanded clones.

J gene: TRBJ1-1; D gene: NA; V gene: TRBV7-2; CDR3 length: 13; clone size: once; CDR3 DNA: TGTGCCAGCAGCCCCCGGGGGAACACTGAAGCTTTCTTT; CDR3 protein: CASSPRGNTEAFF
J gene: TRBJ2-3; D gene: NA; V gene: TRBV15; CDR3 length: 13; clone size: NA; CDR3 DNA: TGTGCCACCTCCCTAGCAGGTTTTAATACGCAGTATTTT; CDR3 protein: CATSLAGFNTQYF
J gene: TRBJ1-6; D gene: TRBD1; V gene: TRBV6-5; CDR3 length: 15; clone size: NA; CDR3 DNA: TGTGCCAGCAGAAGAAGGACAGGGCATAATTCACCCCTCCACTTT; CDR3 protein: CASRRRTGHNSPLHF
J gene: TRBJ2-5; D gene: TRBD2; V gene: TRBV7-3; CDR3 length: 14; clone size: few; CDR3 DNA: TGTGCCAGCAGCTGGTCCAGCGGGGGGGAGACCCAGTACTTC; CDR3 protein: CASSWSSGGETQYF
J gene: TRBJ2-5; D gene: TRBD1; V gene: TRBV28; CDR3 length: 14; clone size: NA; CDR3 DNA: TGTGCCAGCAGTCCGGGACAGACACAAGAGACCCAGTACTTC; CDR3 protein: CASSPGQTQETQYF
J gene: TRBJ2-2; D gene: TRBD2; V gene: TRBV2; CDR3 length: 16; clone size: NA; CDR3 DNA: TGTGCCAGCAGTGCTAGCGGGGGGGCGGTTACCGGGGAGCTGTTTTTT; CDR3 protein: CASSASGGAVTGELFF
J gene: TRBJ1-4; D gene: NA; V gene: TRBV2; CDR3 length: 12; clone size: once; CDR3 DNA: TGTGCCAGCAGAAGACAGACTGAAAAACTGTTTTTT; CDR3 protein: CASRRQTEKLFF
J gene: TRBJ2-3; D gene: TRBD1; V gene: TRBV7-9; CDR3 length: 17; clone size: NA; CDR3 DNA: TGTGCCAGCAGCTCGGATCGGACAGGGCGGACCGAAGGGGTGCAGTATTTT; CDR3 protein: CASSSDRTGRTEGVQYF
J gene: TRBJ1-5; D gene: NA; V gene: TRBV18; CDR3 length: 12; clone size: NA; CDR3 DNA: TGTGCCAGCTCACCAGTCTCGGGTCCCCAGCATTTT; CDR3 protein: CASSPVSGPQHF
J gene: TRBJ1-3; D gene: NA; V gene: TRBV6-1; CDR3 length: 17; clone size: NA; CDR3 DNA: TGTGCCAGCAGTGAAAGAAGGACATACGACTCTGGAAACACCATATATTTT; CDR3 protein: CASSERRTYDSGNTIYF
J gene: TRBJ2-7; D gene: TRBD1; V gene: TRBV19; CDR3 length: 16; clone size: NA; CDR3 DNA: TGTGCCAGTAGAAGGGAAAGGACAGGGGGGGACTACGAGCAGTACTTC; CDR3 protein: CASRRERTGGDYEQYF
J gene: TRBJ2-3; D gene: TRBD2; V gene: TRBV7-3; CDR3 length: 15; clone size: NA; CDR3 DNA: TGTGCCAGCAGCCGAACTAGCGGAAGCACAGATACGCAGTATTTT; CDR3 protein: CASSRTSGSTDTQYF
J gene: TRBJ2-6; D gene: NA; V gene: TRBV4-3; CDR3 length: 17; clone size: once; CDR3 DNA: TGCGCCAGCAGCCAAGGGGCATTGGGCTCTGGGGCCAACGTCCTGACTTTC; CDR3 protein: CASSQGALGSGANVLTF
J gene: TRBJ2-7; D gene: NA; V gene: TRBV7-3; CDR3 length: 13; clone size: NA; CDR3 DNA: TGTGCCAGCAGGCGGACAGATGGGGACGAGCAGTACTTC; CDR3 protein: CASRRTDGDEQYF
J gene: TRBJ2-3; D gene: TRBD2; V gene: TRBV29-1; CDR3 length: 14; clone size: once; CDR3 DNA: TGCAGCGCCCCGACTAGCGGAACAACAGATACGCAGTATTTT; CDR3 protein: CSAPTSGTTDTQYF
J gene: TRBJ2-5; D gene: NA; V gene: TRBV13; CDR3 length: 15; clone size: NA; CDR3 DNA: TGTGCCAGCAGCCCCCGACAGGGGAGGGGAGAGACCCAGTACTTC; CDR3 protein: CASSPRQGRGETQYF
J gene: TRBJ2-5; D gene: TRBD2; V gene: TRBV7-8; CDR3 length: 17; clone size: once; CDR3 DNA: TGTGCCAGCAGCTTAGTGGGAGCAGCGGGAGTATCAAAGACCCAGTACTTC; CDR3 protein: CASSLVGAAGVSKTQYF
J gene: TRBJ2-1; D gene: TRBD2; V gene: TRBV15; CDR3 length: 17; clone size: once; CDR3 DNA: TGTGCCACCGGCAGAGATCCGACTAGCGGGAGGGCCAATGAGCAGTTCTTC; CDR3 protein: CATGRDPTSGRANEQFF
J gene: TRBJ2-7; D gene: TRBD1; V gene: TRBV4-2; CDR3 length: 14; clone size: once; CDR3 DNA: TGTGCCAGCAGCCTCGGGGACAGCTCCTACGAGCAGTACTTC; CDR3 protein: CASSLGDSSYEQYF
J gene: TRBJ2-7; D gene: NA; V gene: TRBV28; CDR3 length: 15; clone size: once; CDR3 DNA: TGTGCCAGCAGTGCCCCCGGGACTGCCAACTACGAGCAGTACTTC; CDR3 protein: CASSAPGTANYEQYF
J gene: TRBJ1-6; D gene: NA; V gene: TRBV6-6; CDR3 length: 14; clone size: NA; CDR3 DNA: TGTGCCAGCAGTTACAGCGGACGAAACTCACCCCTCCACTTT; CDR3 protein: CASSYSGRNSPLHF
J gene: TRBJ1-2; D gene: NA; V gene: TRBV18; CDR3 length: 15; clone size: NA; CDR3 DNA: TGTGCCAGCTCACCGATACAAGGAGGGGACTATGGCTACACCTTC; CDR3 protein: CASSPIQGGDYGYTF
J gene: TRBJ2-3; D gene: NA; V gene: TRBV4-3; CDR3 length: 15; clone size: NA; CDR3 DNA: TGCGCCAGCAGCCAAGAGGTAGCGGGCACAGATACGCAGTATTTT; CDR3 protein: CASSQEVAGTDTQYF
J gene: TRBJ2-3; D gene: TRBD1; V gene: TRBV5-5; CDR3 length: 15; clone size: NA; CDR3 DNA: TGTGCCAGCAGCTTCGACAGGGGGGGGACAGATACGCAGTATTTT; CDR3 protein: CASSFDRGGTDTQYF
J gene: TRBJ1-6; D gene: NA; V gene: TRBV6-4; CDR3 length: 14; clone size: NA; CDR3 DNA: TGTGCCAGCAGTCCCCAGGATGGGAATTCACCCCTCCACTTT; CDR3 protein: CASSPQDGNSPLHF
J gene: TRBJ2-5; D gene: NA; V gene: TRBV18; CDR3 length: 13; clone size: few; CDR3 DNA: TGTGCCAGCTCACCAGTCCAGGGAGAGACCCAGTACTTC; CDR3 protein: CASSPVQGETQYF
J gene: TRBJ2-5; D gene: TRBD1; V gene: TRBV10-3; CDR3 length: 14; clone size: NA; CDR3 DNA: TGTGCCATCAGTGGATTAGGGGGCCGGGAGACCCAGTACTTC; CDR3 protein: CAISGLGGRETQYF
J gene: TRBJ2-7; D gene: NA; V gene: TRBV4-3; CDR3 length: 13; clone size: few; CDR3 DNA: TGCGCCAGCAGCCGGCGAGGGAGCTACGAGCAGTACTTC; CDR3 protein: CASSRRGSYEQYF
J gene: TRBJ1-2; D gene: NA; V gene: TRBV23-1; CDR3 length: 16; clone size: NA; CDR3 DNA: TGCGCCAGCAGTCTCACACCCCGGACACCTAACTATGGCTACACCTTC; CDR3 protein: CASSLTPRTPNYGYTF